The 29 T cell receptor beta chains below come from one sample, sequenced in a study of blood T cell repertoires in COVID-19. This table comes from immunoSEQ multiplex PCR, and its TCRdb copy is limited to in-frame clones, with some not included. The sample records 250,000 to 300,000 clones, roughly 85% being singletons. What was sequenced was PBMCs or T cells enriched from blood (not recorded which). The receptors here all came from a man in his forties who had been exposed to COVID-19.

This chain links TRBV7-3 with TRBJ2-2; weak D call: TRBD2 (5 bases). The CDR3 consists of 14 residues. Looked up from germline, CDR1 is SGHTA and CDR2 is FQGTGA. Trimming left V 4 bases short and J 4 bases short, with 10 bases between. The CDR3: CASSSGLATGELFF. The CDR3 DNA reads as TGTGCCAGCAGCTCGGGGTTGGCCACCGGGGAGCTGTTTTTT.

The CDR3 DNA is TGTGCCAGCAGCCACCGACTAGCGGGAGAAGGAGATACGCAGTATTTT. This codes for CASSHRLAGEGDTQYF. The chain links TRBV4-2 to TRBJ2-3; TRBD2 agrees at 12 bases. The CDR3 is made up of 16 amino acids. Trimming took 3 bases from V and 5 from J; bases not matched to a gene: 6. CDR1 is LGHNA, CDR2 YNFKEQ, per germline.

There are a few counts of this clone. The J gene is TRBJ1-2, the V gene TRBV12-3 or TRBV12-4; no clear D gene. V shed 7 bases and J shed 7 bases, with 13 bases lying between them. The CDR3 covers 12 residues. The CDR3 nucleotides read TGTGCCAGCACCTCGCGACCGGGTGGCTACACCTTC. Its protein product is CASTSRPGGYTF.

CDR3 bases: TGTGCCAGCAGTCCTCGGACAGGGGGCTCCTACGAGCAGTACTTC. Translated: CASSPRTGGSYEQYF. The V gene is TRBV28, the J gene TRBJ2-7; 10 positions agree with TRBD1. The germline CDR1 and CDR2 sequences are MDHEN and SYDVKM. CDR3 length equals 15 residues. The J segment lost 0 bases and the V segment lost 5 bases, leaving 4 bases of the junction unmatched.

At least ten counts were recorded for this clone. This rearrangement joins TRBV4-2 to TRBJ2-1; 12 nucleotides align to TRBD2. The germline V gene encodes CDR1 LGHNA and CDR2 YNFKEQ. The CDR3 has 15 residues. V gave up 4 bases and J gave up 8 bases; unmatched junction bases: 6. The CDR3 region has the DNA TGTGCCAGCAGCCTAGAGGGGACTAGCGGGTATGAGCAGTTCTTC. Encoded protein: CASSLEGTSGYEQFF.

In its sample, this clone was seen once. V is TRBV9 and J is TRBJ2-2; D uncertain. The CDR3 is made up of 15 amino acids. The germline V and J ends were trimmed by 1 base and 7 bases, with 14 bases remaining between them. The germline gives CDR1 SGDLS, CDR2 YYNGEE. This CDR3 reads CASSVSESVRGELFF. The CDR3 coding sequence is TGTGCCAGCAGCGTAAGTGAAAGCGTACGCGGGGAGCTGTTTTTT.

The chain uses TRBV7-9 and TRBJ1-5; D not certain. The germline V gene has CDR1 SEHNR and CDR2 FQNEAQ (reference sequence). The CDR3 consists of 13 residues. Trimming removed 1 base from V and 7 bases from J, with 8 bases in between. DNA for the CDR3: TGTGCCAGCAGCTTAGATGCTAAACAGCCCCAGCATTTT. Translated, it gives CASSLDAKQPQHF.

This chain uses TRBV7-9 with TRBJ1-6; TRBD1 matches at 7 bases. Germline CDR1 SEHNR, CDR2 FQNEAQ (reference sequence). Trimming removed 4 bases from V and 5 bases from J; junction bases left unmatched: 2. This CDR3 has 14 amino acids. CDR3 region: CASSWGQNNSPLHF. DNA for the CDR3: TGTGCCAGCAGCTGGGGACAGAATAATTCACCCCTCCACTTT.

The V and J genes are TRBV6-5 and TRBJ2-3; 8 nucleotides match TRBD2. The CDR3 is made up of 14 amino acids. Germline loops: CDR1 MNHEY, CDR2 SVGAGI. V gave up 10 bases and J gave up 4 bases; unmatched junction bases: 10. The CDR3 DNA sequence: TGTGCCACCACCGGGCTAGCGGGCGCAGATACGCAGTATTTT. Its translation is CATTGLAGADTQYF.

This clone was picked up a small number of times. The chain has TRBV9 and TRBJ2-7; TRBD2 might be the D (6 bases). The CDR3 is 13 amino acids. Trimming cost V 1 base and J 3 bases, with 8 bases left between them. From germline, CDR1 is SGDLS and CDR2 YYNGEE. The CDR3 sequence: CASSVSGHYEQYF. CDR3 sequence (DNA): TGTGCCAGCAGCGTAAGCGGGCACTACGAGCAGTACTTC. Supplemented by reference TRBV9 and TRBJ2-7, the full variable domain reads DSGVTQTPKHLITATGQRVTLRCSPRSGDLSVYWYQQSLDQGLQFLIQYYNGEERAKGNILERFSAQQFPDLHSELNLSSLELGDSALYFCASSVSGHYEQYFGPGTRLTVT.

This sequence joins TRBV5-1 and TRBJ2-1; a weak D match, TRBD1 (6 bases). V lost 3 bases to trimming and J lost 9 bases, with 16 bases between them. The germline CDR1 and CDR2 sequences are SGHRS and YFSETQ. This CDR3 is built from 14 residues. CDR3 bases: TGCGCCAGCAGCTCCCAGGGGAGTTTTAGTGAGCAGTTCTTC. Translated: CASSSQGSFSEQFF.

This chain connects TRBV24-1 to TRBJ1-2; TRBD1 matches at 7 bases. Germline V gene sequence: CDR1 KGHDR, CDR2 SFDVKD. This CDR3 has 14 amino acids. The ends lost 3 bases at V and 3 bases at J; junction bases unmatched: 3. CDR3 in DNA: TGTGCCACCAGTGATACCGGGACAGACTATGGCTACACCTTC. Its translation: CATSDTGTDYGYTF.

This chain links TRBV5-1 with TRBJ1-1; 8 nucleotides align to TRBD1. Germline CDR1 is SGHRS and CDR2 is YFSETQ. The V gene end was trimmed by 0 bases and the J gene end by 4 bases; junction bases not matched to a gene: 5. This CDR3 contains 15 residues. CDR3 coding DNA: TGCGCCAGCAGCTTGGGCATGGACAGGGCCACTGAAGCTTTCTTT. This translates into CASSLGMDRATEAFF.

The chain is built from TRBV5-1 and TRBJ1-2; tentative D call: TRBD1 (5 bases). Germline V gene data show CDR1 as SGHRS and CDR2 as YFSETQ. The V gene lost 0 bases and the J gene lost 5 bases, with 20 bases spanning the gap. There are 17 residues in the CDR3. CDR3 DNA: TGCGCCAGCAGCTTGGGTGCTGGCGGGGGTCTGAAGTATGGCTACACCTTC. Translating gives CASSLGAGGGLKYGYTF.

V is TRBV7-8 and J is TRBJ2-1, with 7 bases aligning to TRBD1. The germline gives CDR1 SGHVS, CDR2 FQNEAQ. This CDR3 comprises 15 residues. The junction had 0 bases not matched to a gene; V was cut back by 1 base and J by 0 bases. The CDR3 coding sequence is TGTGCCAGCAGCTTAGGGACAGGCTCCTACAATGAGCAGTTCTTC. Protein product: CASSLGTGSYNEQFF.

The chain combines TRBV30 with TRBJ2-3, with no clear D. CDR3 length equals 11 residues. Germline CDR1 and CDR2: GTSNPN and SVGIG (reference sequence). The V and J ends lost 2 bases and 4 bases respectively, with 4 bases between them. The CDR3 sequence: CAWSQADTQYF. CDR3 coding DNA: TGTGCCTGGAGTCAGGCAGATACGCAGTATTTT.

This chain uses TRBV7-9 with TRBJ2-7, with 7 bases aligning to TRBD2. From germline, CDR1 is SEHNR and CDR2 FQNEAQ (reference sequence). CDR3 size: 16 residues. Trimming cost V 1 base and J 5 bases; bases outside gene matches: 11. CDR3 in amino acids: CASSLDGRERWDEQYF. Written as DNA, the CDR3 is TGTGCCAGCAGCTTAGATGGGCGGGAGCGGTGGGACGAGCAGTACTTC.

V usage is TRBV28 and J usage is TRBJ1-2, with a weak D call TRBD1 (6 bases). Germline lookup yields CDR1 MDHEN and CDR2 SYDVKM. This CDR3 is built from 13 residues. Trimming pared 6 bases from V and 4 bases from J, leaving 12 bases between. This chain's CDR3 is CASRPPTGYGYTF. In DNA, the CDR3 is TGTGCCAGCAGACCACCGACAGGCTATGGCTACACCTTC.

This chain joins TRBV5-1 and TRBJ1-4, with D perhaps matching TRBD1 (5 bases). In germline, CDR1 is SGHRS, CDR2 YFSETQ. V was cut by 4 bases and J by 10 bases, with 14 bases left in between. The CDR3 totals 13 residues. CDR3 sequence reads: CASSLTQGGKLFF. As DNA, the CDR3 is TGCGCCAGCAGCCTTACGCAGGGAGGAAAACTGTTTTTT. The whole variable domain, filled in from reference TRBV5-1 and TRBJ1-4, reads KAGVTQTPRYLIKTRGQQVTLSCSPISGHRSVSWYQQTPGQGLQFLFEYFSETQRNKGNFPGRFSGRQFSNSRSEMNVSTLELGDSALYLCASSLTQGGKLFFGSGTQLSVL.

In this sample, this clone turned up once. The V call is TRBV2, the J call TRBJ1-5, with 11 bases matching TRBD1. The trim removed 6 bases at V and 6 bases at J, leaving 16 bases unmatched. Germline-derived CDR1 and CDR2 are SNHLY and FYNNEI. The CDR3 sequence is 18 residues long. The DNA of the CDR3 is TGTGCCAGCAGGGAGGGGACAGGGGGAGTTATATTACGTCAGCCCCAGCATTTT. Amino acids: CASREGTGGVILRQPQHF.

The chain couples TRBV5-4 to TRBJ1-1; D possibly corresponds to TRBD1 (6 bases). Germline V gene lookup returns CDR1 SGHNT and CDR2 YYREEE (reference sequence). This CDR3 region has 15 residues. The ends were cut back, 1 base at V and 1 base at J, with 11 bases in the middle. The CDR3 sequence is CASSLNVRGNTEAFF. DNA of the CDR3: TGTGCCAGCAGCTTGAATGTCAGGGGGAACACTGAAGCTTTCTTT. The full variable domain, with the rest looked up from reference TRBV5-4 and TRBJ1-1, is ETGVTQSPTHLIKTRGQQVTLRCSSQSGHNTVSWYQQALGQGPQFIFQYYREEENGRGNFPPRFSGLQFPNYSSELNVNALELDDSALYLCASSLNVRGNTEAFFGQGTRLTVV.

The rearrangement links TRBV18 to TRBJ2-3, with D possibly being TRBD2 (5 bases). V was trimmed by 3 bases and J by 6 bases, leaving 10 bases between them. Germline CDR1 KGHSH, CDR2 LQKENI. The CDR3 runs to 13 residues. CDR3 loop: CASSPGVTDTQYF. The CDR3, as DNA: TGTGCCAGCTCACCCGGGGTCACGGATACGCAGTATTTT.

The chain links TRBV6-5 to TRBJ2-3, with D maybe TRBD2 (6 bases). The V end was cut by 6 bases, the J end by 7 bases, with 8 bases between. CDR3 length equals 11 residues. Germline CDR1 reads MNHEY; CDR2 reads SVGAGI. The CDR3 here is CASSGGYTQYF. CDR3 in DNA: TGTGCCAGCAGCGGGGGATATACGCAGTATTTT.

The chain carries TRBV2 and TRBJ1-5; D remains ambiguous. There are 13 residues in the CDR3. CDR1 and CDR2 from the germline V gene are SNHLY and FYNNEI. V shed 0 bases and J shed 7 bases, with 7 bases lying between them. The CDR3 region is CASSEAARQPQHF. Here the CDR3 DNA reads TGTGCCAGCAGTGAAGCGGCGCGGCAGCCCCAGCATTTT.

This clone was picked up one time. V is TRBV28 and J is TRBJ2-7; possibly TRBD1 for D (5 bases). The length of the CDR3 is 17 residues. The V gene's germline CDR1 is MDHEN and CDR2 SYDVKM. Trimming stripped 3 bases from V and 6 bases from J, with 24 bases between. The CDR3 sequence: CASSFPFRAFSVGEQYF. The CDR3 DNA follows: TGTGCCAGCAGTTTTCCTTTCAGGGCGTTCTCCGTGGGCGAGCAGTACTTC.

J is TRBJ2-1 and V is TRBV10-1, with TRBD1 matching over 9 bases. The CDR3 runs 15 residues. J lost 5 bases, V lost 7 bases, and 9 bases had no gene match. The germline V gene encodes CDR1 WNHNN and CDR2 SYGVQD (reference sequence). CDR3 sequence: CASTPGQGNNNEQFF. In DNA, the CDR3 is TGCGCCAGCACACCGGGACAGGGCAACAACAATGAGCAGTTCTTC.

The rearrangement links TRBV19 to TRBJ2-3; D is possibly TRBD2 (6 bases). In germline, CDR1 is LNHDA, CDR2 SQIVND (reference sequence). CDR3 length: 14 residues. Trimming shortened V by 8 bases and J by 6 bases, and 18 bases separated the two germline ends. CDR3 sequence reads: CASRFTLGLDTQYF. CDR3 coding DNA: TGTGCCAGTCGATTTACCTTGGGACTTGATACGCAGTATTTT.

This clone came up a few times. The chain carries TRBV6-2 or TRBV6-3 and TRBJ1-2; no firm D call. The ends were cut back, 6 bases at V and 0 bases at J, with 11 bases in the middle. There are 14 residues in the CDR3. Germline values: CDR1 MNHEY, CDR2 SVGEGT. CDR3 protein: CASSSTATNYGYTF. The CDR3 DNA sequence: TGTGCCAGCAGCTCCACAGCTACTAACTATGGCTACACCTTC.

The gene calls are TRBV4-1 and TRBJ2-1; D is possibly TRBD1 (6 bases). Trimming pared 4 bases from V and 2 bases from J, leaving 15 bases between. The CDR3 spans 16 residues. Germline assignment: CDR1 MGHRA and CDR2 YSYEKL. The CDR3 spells CASSRQAGEPYNEQFF. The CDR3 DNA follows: TGCGCCAGCAGCCGCCAAGCAGGGGAACCCTACAATGAGCAGTTCTTC.